This TCR beta chain was found in a study of read filtering for tumor transcriptome and immune sequencing. Study overall: Patients were some 16 male and 11 to 15 female, mean age approximately 60 years, range about 40 to 85. RNA-seq yielded only roughly 80 to 1,400 TCR reads, IR-seq about 4.05 to 11 million.

From approximately 400 ng of RNA, a library with molecular barcoded alpha/delta and beta/gamma adaptors was made. Each CDR3 protein is one row after TCRdb ran MiXCR on the reads. The repertoire holds roughly 56,000 distinct CDR3 sequences, with around 21% as singletons. Germline CDR1 reads LGHDT; CDR2 reads YNNKEL (reference sequence). Unmatched junction bases numbered 2, after V lost 4 bases and J lost 2 bases. This CDR3 contains 14 residues. This receptor was obtained from a donor over 35 with multiple myeloma. The material sequenced was a population of CD138-negative cells sorted from bone marrow. The chain couples TRBV3-1 to TRBJ2-7, with 10 positions matching TRBD2. The CDR3 loop is CASSRGLAAYEQYF. CDR3 DNA: TGTGCCAGCAGCCGAGGACTAGCGGCCTACGAGCAGTACTTC.